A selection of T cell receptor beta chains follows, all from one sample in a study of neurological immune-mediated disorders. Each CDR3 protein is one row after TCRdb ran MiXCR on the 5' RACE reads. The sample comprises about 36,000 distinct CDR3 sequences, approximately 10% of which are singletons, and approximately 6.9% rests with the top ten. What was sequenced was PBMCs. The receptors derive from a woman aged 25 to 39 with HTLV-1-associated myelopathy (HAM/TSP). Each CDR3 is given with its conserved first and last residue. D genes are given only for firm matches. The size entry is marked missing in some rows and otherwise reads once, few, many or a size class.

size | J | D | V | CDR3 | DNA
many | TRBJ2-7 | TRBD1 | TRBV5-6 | CASSLPGTVLHGQYF | TGTGCCAGCAGCTTGCCCGGGACAGTGCTACATGGGCAGTACTTC
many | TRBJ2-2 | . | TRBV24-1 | CATAKGNTGELFF | TGTGCCACCGCCAAGGGGAACACCGGGGAGCTGTTTTTT
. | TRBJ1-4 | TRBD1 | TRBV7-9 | CARSRTGLNEKLFF | TGTGCCAGAAGCAGGACAGGGCTAAATGAAAAACTGTTTTTT
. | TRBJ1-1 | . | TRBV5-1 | CNSSLAGRSEAFF | TGCAACAGCAGCTTGGCCGGCCGCAGTGAAGCTTTCTTT
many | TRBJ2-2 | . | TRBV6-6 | CASRPPPGPLYTGELFF | TGTGCCAGCAGACCTCCTCCGGGACCCTTGTACACCGGGGAGCTGTTTTTT
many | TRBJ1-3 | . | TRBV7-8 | CASSVQAFSGNTIYF | TGTGCCAGCAGCGTACAGGCTTTCTCTGGAAACACCATATATTTT
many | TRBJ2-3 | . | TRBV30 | CAWSVQEDTQYF | TGTGCCTGGAGTGTACAGGAGGATACGCAGTATTTT
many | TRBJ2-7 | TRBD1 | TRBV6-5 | CASSYEERDRGFFGPDYEQYF | TGTGCCAGCAGTTACGAAGAACGGGACAGGGGATTTTTTGGTCCTGACTACGAGCAGTACTTC
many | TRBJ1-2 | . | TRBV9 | CASNRTLFDGYTF | TGTGCCAGCAATCGGACACTTTTTGATGGCTACACCTTC
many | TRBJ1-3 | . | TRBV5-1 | CASSLNGDAGNTIYF | TGCGCCAGCAGCTTGAACGGGGACGCTGGAAACACCATATATTTT
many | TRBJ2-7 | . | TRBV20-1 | CSARGLVSEQYF | TGCAGTGCTAGAGGCTTAGTGAGCGAGCAGTACTTC
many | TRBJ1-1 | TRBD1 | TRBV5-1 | CASSATGGPYFGAFF | TGCGCCAGCAGCGCGACAGGGGGCCCGTACTTTGGAGCTTTCTTT
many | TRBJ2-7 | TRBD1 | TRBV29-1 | CSVLTGISYEQYF | TGCAGCGTACTGACAGGGATCTCCTACGAGCAGTACTTC
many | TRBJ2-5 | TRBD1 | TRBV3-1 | CASSLMPGQLKETQYF | TGTGCCAGCAGCCTAATGCCGGGACAGCTAAAAGAGACCCAGTACTTC
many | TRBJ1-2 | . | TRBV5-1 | CASSLWGTDYGYTF | TGCGCCAGCAGCCTGTGGGGTACGGACTATGGCTACACCTTC
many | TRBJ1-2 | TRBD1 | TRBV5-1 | CASSPGTEGHGYTF | TGCGCCAGCAGCCCTGGGACAGAGGGGCATGGCTACACCTTC
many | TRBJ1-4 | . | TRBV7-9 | CASSFRRGTTAATNEKLFF | TGTGCCAGCAGCTTCCGTCGGGGCACTACGGCAGCGACTAATGAAAAACTGTTTTTT
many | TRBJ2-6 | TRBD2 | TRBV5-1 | CASSDPTSGGGSGANVLTF | TGCGCCAGCAGCGATCCCACTAGCGGGGGGGGATCTGGGGCCAACGTCCTGACTTTC
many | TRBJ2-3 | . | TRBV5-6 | CASSLSPGADTQYF | TGTGCCAGCAGCTTGTCCCCGGGGGCAGATACGCAGTATTTT
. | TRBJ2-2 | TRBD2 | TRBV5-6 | CASLRTSGVVGELFF | TGTGCCAGCCTGAGGACTAGCGGGGTCGTCGGGGAGCTGTTTTTT
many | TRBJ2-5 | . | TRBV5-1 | CASSLEETQYF | TGCGCCAGCAGCTTGGAAGAGACCCAGTACTTC
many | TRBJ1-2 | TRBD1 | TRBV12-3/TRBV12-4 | CASSRQGQGYTF | TGTGCCAGCAGTAGACAGGGGCAGGGCTACACCTTC
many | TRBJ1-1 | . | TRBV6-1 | CATPGQMNTEAFF | TGTGCCACGCCTGGACAAATGAACACTGAAGCTTTCTTT
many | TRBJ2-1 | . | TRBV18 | CASSPSQGNEQFF | TGTGCCAGCTCACCGAGTCAGGGGAATGAGCAGTTCTTC
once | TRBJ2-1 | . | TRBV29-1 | CSVEVLAGEQFF | TGCAGCGTTGAAGTGTTGGCGGGTGAGCAGTTCTTC
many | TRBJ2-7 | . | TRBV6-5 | CASRGQLLNYEQYF | TGTGCCAGCCGAGGACAGTTACTAAACTACGAGCAGTACTTC
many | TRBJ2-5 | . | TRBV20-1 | CSARVFGDLETQYF | TGCAGTGCTAGGGTGTTCGGGGACTTGGAGACCCAGTACTTC
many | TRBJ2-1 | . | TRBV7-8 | CASSLAGFTYNEQFF | TGTGCCAGCAGCTTAGCAGGGTTCACCTACAATGAGCAGTTCTTC
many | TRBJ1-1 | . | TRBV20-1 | CSARDQGWGTISFEAFF | TGCAGTGCTAGAGATCAGGGCTGGGGCACCATTTCTTTTGAAGCTTTCTTT
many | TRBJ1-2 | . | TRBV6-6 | CASSTGGFNYGYTF | TGTGCCAGCAGTACCGGTGGGTTCAACTATGGCTACACCTTC
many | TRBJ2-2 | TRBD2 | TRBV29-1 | CSVDPAGDTGELFF | TGCAGCGTTGATCCAGCGGGGGACACCGGGGAGCTGTTTTTT
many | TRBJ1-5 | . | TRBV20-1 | CSARNGPLNQPQHF | TGCAGTGCTAGAAACGGTCCGCTTAATCAGCCCCAGCATTTT
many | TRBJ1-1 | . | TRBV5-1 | CASSLSGGDTEAFF | TGCGCCAGCAGCTTGAGTGGTGGTGACACTGAAGCTTTCTTT
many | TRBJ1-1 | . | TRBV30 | CAWRSKQGRAFF | TGTGCCTGGAGATCGAAGCAGGGTCGAGCTTTCTTT
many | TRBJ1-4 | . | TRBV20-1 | CSARLRTNEKLFF | TGCAGTGCAAGACTCCGAACTAATGAAAAACTGTTTTTT
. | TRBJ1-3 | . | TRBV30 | CAWSVRGTSGNTIYF | TGTGCCTGGAGTGTGAGAGGGACCTCTGGAAACACCATATATTTT